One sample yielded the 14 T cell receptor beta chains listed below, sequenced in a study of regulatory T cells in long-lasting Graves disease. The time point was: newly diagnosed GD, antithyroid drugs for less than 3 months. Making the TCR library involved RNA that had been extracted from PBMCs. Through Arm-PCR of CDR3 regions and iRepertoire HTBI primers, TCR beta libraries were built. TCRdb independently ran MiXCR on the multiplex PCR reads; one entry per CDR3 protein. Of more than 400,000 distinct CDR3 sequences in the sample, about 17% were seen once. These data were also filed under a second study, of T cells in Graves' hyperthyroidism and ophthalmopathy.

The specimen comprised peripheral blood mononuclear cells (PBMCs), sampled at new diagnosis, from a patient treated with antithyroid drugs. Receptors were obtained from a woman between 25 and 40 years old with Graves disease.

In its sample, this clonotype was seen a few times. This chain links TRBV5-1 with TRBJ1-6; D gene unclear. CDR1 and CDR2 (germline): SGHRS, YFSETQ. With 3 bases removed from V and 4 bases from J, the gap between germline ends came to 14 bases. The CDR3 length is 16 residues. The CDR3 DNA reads TGCGCCAGCAGCTGGGCCGAAAGAACTTATAATTCACCCCTCCACTTT. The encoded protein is CASSWAERTYNSPLHF. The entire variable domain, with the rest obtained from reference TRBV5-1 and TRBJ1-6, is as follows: KAGVTQTPRYLIKTRGQQVTLSCSPISGHRSVSWYQQTPGQGLQFLFEYFSETQRNKGNFPGRFSGRQFSNSRSEMNVSTLELGDSALYLCASSWAERTYNSPLHFGNGTRLTVT.

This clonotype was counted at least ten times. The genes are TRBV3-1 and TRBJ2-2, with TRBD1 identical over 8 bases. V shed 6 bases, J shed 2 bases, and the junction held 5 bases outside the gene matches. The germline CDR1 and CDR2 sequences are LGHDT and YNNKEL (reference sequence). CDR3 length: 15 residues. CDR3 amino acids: CASRRTGKNTGELFF. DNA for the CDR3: TGTGCCAGCAGACGGACAGGGAAAAACACCGGGGAGCTGTTTTTT.

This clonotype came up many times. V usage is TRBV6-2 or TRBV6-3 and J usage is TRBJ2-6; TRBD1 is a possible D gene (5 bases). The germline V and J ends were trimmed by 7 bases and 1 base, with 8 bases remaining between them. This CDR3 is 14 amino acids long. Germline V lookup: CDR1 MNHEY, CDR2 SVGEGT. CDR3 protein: CASIRESGANVLTF. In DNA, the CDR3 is TGTGCCAGCATCAGGGAATCTGGGGCCAACGTCCTGACTTTC.

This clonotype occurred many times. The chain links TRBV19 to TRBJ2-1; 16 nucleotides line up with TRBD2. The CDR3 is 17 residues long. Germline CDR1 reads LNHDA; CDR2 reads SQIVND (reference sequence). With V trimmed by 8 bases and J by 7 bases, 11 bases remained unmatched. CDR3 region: CASGGLAGGPGRNEQFF. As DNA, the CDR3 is TGTGCCAGTGGGGGACTAGCGGGAGGGCCGGGGAGGAATGAGCAGTTCTTC.

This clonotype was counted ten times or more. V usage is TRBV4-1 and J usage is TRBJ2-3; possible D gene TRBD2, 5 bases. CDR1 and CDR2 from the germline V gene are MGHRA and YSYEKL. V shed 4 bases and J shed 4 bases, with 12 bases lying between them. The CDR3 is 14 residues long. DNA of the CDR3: TGCGCCAGCAGCCTCCGGACTGGGCCAGATACGCAGTATTTT. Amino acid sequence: CASSLRTGPDTQYF.

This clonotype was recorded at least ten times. The CDR3 DNA sequence: TGCAGTGCTATGTCCGAGACTTCTTACAATGAGCAGTTCTTC. This translates into CSAMSETSYNEQFF. The chain links TRBV20-1 to TRBJ2-1; D is uncertain. This CDR3 spans 14 amino acids. Germline CDR1 reads DFQATT; CDR2 reads SNEGSKA (reference sequence). V lost 4 bases, J lost 4 bases, and 14 bases lay in between.

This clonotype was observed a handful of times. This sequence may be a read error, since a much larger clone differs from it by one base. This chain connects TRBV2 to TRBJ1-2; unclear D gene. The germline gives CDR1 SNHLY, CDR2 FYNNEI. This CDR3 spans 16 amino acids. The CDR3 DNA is TGTGCCAGCAGTGAAGACGAGAGCCCTCATAACTATGGCTGCACCTTC. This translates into CASSEDESPHNYGCTF.

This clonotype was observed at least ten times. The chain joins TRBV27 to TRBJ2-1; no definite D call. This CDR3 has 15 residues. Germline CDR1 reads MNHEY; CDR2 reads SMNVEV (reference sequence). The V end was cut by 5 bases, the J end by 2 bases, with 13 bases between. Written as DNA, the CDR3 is TGTGCCAGCAGTCACCACCCTTATACCTACAATGAGCAGTTCTTC. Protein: CASSHHPYTYNEQFF.

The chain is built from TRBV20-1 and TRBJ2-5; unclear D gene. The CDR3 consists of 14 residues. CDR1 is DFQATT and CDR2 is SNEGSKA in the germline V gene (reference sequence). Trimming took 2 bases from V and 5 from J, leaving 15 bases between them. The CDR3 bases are TGCAGTGCTAGACGCCGCACCGGCACGGAGACCCAGTACTTC. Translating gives CSARRRTGTETQYF.

The chain's CDR3 is CASTSSGTSNTGELFF. Here the CDR3 DNA reads TGTGCCAGTACCTCTTCGGGGACTTCGAACACCGGGGAGCTGTTTTTT. This chain connects TRBV19 to TRBJ2-2, with a possible D match to TRBD2 (6 bases). Germline V CDR1 and CDR2: LNHDA, SQIVND (reference sequence). The CDR3 length is 16 residues. V lost 7 bases, J lost 0 bases, and 15 bases lay in between.

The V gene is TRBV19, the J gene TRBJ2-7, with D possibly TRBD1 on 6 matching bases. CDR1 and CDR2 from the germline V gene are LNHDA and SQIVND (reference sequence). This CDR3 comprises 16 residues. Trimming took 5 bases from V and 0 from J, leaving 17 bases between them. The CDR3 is CASSPSSQGFSYEQYF. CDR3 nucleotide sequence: TGTGCCAGTAGTCCCTCCTCGCAGGGGTTCTCCTACGAGCAGTACTTC.

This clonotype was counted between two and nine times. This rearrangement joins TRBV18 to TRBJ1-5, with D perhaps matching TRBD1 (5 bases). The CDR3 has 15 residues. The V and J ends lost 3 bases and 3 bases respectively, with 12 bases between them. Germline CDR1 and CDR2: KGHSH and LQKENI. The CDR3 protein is CASSPTGADNQPQHF. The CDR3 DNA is TGTGCCAGCTCACCCACCGGGGCCGACAATCAGCCCCAGCATTTT. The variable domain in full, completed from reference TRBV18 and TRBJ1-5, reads NAGVMQNPRHLVRRRGQEARLRCSPMKGHSHVYWYRQLPEEGLKFMVYLQKENIIDESGMPKERFSAEFPKEGPSILRIQQVVRGDSAAYFCASSPTGADNQPQHFGDGTRLSIL.

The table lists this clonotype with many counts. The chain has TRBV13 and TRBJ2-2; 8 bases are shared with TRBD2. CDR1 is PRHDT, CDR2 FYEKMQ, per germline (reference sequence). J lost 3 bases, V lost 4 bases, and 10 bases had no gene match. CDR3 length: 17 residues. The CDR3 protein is CASSSPPSGSYTGELFF. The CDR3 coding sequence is TGTGCCAGCAGCTCTCCACCTAGCGGGTCTTACACCGGGGAGCTGTTTTTT.

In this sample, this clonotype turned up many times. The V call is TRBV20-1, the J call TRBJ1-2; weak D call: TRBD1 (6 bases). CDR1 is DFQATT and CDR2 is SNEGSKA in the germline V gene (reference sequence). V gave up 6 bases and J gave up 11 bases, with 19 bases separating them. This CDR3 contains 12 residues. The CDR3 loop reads CSARAGTFSYTF. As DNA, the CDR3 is TGCAGTGCCAGGGCCGGGACATTCAGTTACACCTTC.